One and the same sample provided the 24 T cell receptor beta chains below, sequenced in a study of T-cell memory formation after mild COVID-19. TCRdb re-called the 5' RACE reads through MiXCR, storing one row per CDR3 protein. The table has over 400,000 distinct CDR3 sequences, 20% to 30% seen once. The sequencing input was PBMCs or a T cell subset sorted from them (not recorded which). These receptors were obtained from an adult woman who had mild COVID-19 (a few samples of this study predate the infection). Cell type and time point are not known.

This sequence joins TRBV29-1 and TRBJ1-5, with no clear D. This CDR3 has 13 amino acids. The V and J ends lost 4 bases and 7 bases respectively, with 14 bases between them. Per germline, CDR1 SQVTM and CDR2 ANQGSEA. Here the CDR3 reads CSVVQATGQPQHF. Here the CDR3 DNA reads TGCAGCGTTGTTCAGGCGACGGGGCAGCCCCAGCATTTT.

This clonotype was detected only a few times. V is TRBV5-6 and J is TRBJ1-6; weak D call: TRBD1 (6 bases). CDR1 and CDR2 from the germline V gene are SGHDT and YYEEEE. Trimming removed 7 bases at V and 4 bases at J, with 12 bases between. The CDR3 is 14 residues long. CDR3 in amino acids: CASGSDRYNSPLHF. The DNA for the CDR3 is TGTGCCAGCGGCTCGGACAGATATAATTCACCCCTCCACTTT.

This clonotype showed up just a few times. The chain couples TRBV18 to TRBJ2-1; D is unclear. With 1 base removed from V and 5 bases from J, the gap between germline ends came to 9 bases. Germline V CDR1 and CDR2: KGHSH, LQKENI. The CDR3 has 14 residues. The CDR3, as DNA: TGTGCCAGCTCACCACGGCCAGACCACAATGAGCAGTTCTTC. It encodes CASSPRPDHNEQFF.

The chain joins TRBV20-1 to TRBJ2-3; TRBD1 aligns across 7 bases. This CDR3 contains 14 residues. From germline, CDR1 is DFQATT and CDR2 SNEGSKA (reference sequence). The V segment lost 3 bases and the J segment 2 bases; nucleotides outside the gene matches: 5. CDR3 in DNA: TGCAGTGCTAGTCCGACAGGGCACACAGATACGCAGTATTTT. Translating it yields CSASPTGHTDTQYF.

This clonotype was observed a handful of times. The J gene is TRBJ2-1, the V gene TRBV7-3, with 8 bases identical to TRBD1. Germline assignment: CDR1 SGHTA and CDR2 FQGTGA. The ends lost 4 bases at V and 1 base at J; junction bases unmatched: 15. This CDR3 spans 19 amino acids. The CDR3 DNA reads TGTGCCAGCAGCTCCACAGGGGGTCTAATTGTACCGTCCTACAATGAGCAGTTCTTC. Translation: CASSSTGGLIVPSYNEQFF.

The chain has TRBV24-1 and TRBJ1-5; TRBD1 aligns across 7 bases. The CDR3 runs to 14 residues. The germline CDR1 and CDR2 sequences are KGHDR and SFDVKD. The V and J ends lost 4 bases and 3 bases, in that order; junction bases with no gene match: 2. The DNA for the CDR3 is TGTGCCACCAGTGAGGGGACAGACAATCAGCCCCAGCATTTT. Amino acids: CATSEGTDNQPQHF.

This chain connects TRBV7-9 to TRBJ2-5; tentative D call: TRBD1 (6 bases). Trimming left V 4 bases short and J 6 bases short, with 9 bases between. CDR1 SEHNR and CDR2 FQNEAQ come from the germline V gene (reference sequence). CDR3 length equals 12 residues. The CDR3 nucleotides are TGTGCCAGCAGCTCAGGGGTTCAGACCCAGTACTTC. Translation: CASSSGVQTQYF.

This clonotype was seen many times. The gene calls are TRBV6-5 and TRBJ2-1; 10 bases align to TRBD1. Germline CDR1 reads MNHEY; CDR2 reads SVGAGI. Trimming removed 0 bases from V and 5 bases from J; junction bases left unmatched: 4. There are 16 residues in the CDR3. The CDR3 is CASSYSGTGDDNEQFF. CDR3 DNA sequence: TGTGCCAGCAGTTACTCCGGGACAGGGGATGACAATGAGCAGTTCTTC.

This clonotype has only a few counts. This chain connects TRBV9 to TRBJ1-4, with 7 positions matching TRBD1. Germline values: CDR1 SGDLS, CDR2 YYNGEE. Trimming at V came to 5 bases and at J to 4 bases, leaving 2 bases not matched to a gene. The CDR3 has 13 residues. The CDR3 spells CASRGQNNEKLFF. CDR3 DNA: TGTGCCAGCAGGGGACAGAATAATGAAAAACTGTTTTTT.

The table lists this clonotype with a few counts. V gene TRBV5-1 combines with J gene TRBJ2-7; 15 bases are shared with TRBD2. The CDR3 is 15 amino acids. CDR1 is SGHRS, CDR2 YFSETQ, per germline. After removal of 4 bases from V and 7 bases from J, the junction contained 6 bases not matched to a gene. The CDR3 reads CASSTGTSGGSEQYF. The DNA of the CDR3 is TGCGCCAGCAGCACCGGGACTAGCGGGGGGTCTGAGCAGTACTTC.

In its sample, this clonotype was seen a few times. The gene calls are TRBV29-1 and TRBJ2-1; 9 nucleotides line up with TRBD2. Germline-derived CDR1 and CDR2 are SQVTM and ANQGSEA. CDR3 size: 15 residues. V dropped 7 bases and J dropped 3; count of bases not matched to a gene: 10. The CDR3 sequence is CSGREAGGRYNEQFF. The CDR3 DNA reads as TGCAGCGGGAGAGAAGCGGGGGGACGCTACAATGAGCAGTTCTTC.

This clonotype occurred a few times. V is TRBV3-1 and J is TRBJ1-1; weak D call: TRBD1 (6 bases). The CDR3 totals 14 residues. Looked up from germline, CDR1 is LGHDT and CDR2 is YNNKEL (reference sequence). Trimming stripped 6 bases from V and 1 base from J, with 12 bases between. As DNA, the CDR3 is TGTGCCAGCAGGCCAACAGGGAGGAACACTGAAGCTTTCTTT. It encodes CASRPTGRNTEAFF. Full variable domain (outside the CDR3, taken from reference TRBV3-1 and TRBJ1-1): DTAVSQTPKYLVTQMGNDKSIKCEQNLGHDTMYWYKQDSKKFLKIMFSYNNKELIINETVPNRFSPKSPDKAHLNLHINSLELGDSAVYFCASRPTGRNTEAFFGQGTRLTVV.

A few counts support this clonotype. The chain couples TRBV7-3 to TRBJ1-1, with TRBD1 matching over 10 bases. CDR3 length: 14 residues. The junction had 7 bases not matched to a gene; V was cut back by 5 bases and J by 7 bases. CDR1 SGHTA and CDR2 FQGTGA come from the germline V gene. For the CDR3, the DNA is TGTGCCAGCAGCCTAGGACAGGGGGACGATGAAGCTTTCTTT. It encodes CASSLGQGDDEAFF.

The chain carries TRBV5-5 and TRBJ1-1; D is unclear. Trimming cost V 2 bases and J 0 bases, with 14 bases left between them. The CDR3 sequence is 16 residues long. Germline V CDR1 and CDR2: SGHKS, YYEKEE (reference sequence). CDR3: CASSLIPARLNTEAFF. CDR3 bases: TGTGCCAGCAGCTTAATACCCGCCCGGTTGAACACTGAAGCTTTCTTT.

This rearrangement joins TRBV7-8 to TRBJ2-7; 8 nucleotides agree with TRBD1. The V gene's germline CDR1 is SGHVS and CDR2 FQNEAQ. J lost 7 bases, V lost 3 bases, and 17 bases had no gene match. CDR3 length equals 17 residues. The CDR3 DNA is TGTGCCAGCAGCTTCCTCTTCCTCCGGGACAGGAGCGTAGAGCAGTACTTC. Translation: CASSFLFLRDRSVEQYF.

This clonotype was counted only a few times. This chain uses TRBV7-6 with TRBJ2-5, with TRBD1 matching over 8 bases. Germline V gives CDR1 SGHVS, CDR2 FNYEAQ. The CDR3 has 13 amino acids. V dropped 4 bases and J dropped 3; count of bases not matched to a gene: 1. CDR3 amino acids: CASSSQGEETQYF. For the CDR3, the DNA is TGTGCCAGCAGCTCACAGGGGGAAGAGACCCAGTACTTC.

This clonotype appeared a few times. The chain recombines TRBV12-3 or TRBV12-4 with TRBJ1-5; D remains ambiguous. The CDR3 length is 14 residues. Trimming removed 3 bases at V and 4 bases at J, with 10 bases between. The CDR3 reads CASSLTTRNQPQHF. CDR3 DNA sequence: TGTGCCAGCAGTTTGACGACAAGAAATCAGCCCCAGCATTTT.

This clonotype has a count of ten or more. CDR3 loop: CASRGAMETQYF. The DNA of the CDR3 is TGTGCTAGCCGGGGGGCGATGGAGACCCAGTACTTC. This rearrangement joins TRBV7-7 to TRBJ2-5; D is perhaps TRBD2 (7 bases). This CDR3 spans 12 amino acids. Germline V gives CDR1 SSHAT, CDR2 FNYEAQ (reference sequence).

This clonotype came up a few times. V usage is TRBV7-9 and J usage is TRBJ2-3; D unresolved. This CDR3 is built from 14 residues. V lost 5 bases and J 1 base, leaving 10 bases between the germline ends. Germline assignment: CDR1 SEHNR and CDR2 FQNEAQ (reference sequence). The CDR3 sequence is CASSPPWGTDTQYF. Here the CDR3 DNA reads TGTGCCAGCAGCCCTCCCTGGGGCACAGATACGCAGTATTTT.

This clonotype was seen more than once but under ten times. V usage is TRBV5-4 and J usage is TRBJ2-1; perhaps TRBD2 as D (5 bases). The germline V and J ends were trimmed by 1 base and 2 bases, with 10 bases remaining between them. Germline lookup yields CDR1 SGHNT and CDR2 YYREEE (reference sequence). CDR3 length equals 15 residues. The CDR3 here is CASSLSSFPYNEQFF. The CDR3 DNA sequence: TGTGCCAGCAGCTTGTCTAGCTTCCCCTACAATGAGCAGTTCTTC.

The CDR3 sequence: CASSLGSGAQSYEQYF. As DNA, the CDR3 is TGTGCCAGCAGCTTAGGGTCCGGGGCACAGAGCTACGAGCAGTACTTC. The chain couples TRBV7-9 to TRBJ2-7; D may correspond to TRBD1 or TRBD2 (5 bases each). This CDR3 has 16 residues. The V end was cut by 1 base, the J end by 3 bases, with 16 bases between. Germline values: CDR1 SEHNR, CDR2 FQNEAQ (reference sequence). The variable domain in full, with the rest retrieved from reference TRBV7-9 and TRBJ2-7, is DTGVSQNPRHKITKRGQNVTFRCDPISEHNRLYWYRQTLGQGPEFLTYFQNEAQLEKSRLLSDRFSAERPKGSFSTLEIQRTEQGDSAMYLCASSLGSGAQSYEQYFGPGTRLTVT.

This clonotype was found a few times. The chain carries TRBV12-3 or TRBV12-4 and TRBJ2-7; D not certain. V was pared by 6 bases and J by 6 bases, with 18 bases between. This CDR3 has 14 amino acids. CDR3: CASSPFRNSPEQYF. The CDR3 coding sequence is TGTGCCAGCAGCCCGTTTCGTAATAGTCCCGAGCAGTACTTC.

The sample holds many counts of this clonotype. The chain uses TRBV12-3 or TRBV12-4 and TRBJ2-3; 8 bases match TRBD2. V lost 6 bases and J lost 6; bases outside the gene matches: 2. The CDR3 is 12 residues long. CDR3 in DNA: TGTGCCAGCAGCCCGGGGGGGGATACGCAGTATTTT. It is translated as CASSPGGDTQYF.

In this sample, this clonotype turned up many times. The V call is TRBV28, the J call TRBJ2-7; TRBD2 matches at 9 bases. The CDR3 loop spans 16 amino acids. Germline CDR1 reads MDHEN; CDR2 reads SYDVKM. The ends lost 5 bases at V and 6 bases at J; junction bases unmatched: 14. In DNA, the CDR3 is TGTGCCAGCAGTACATTTAGCGGGAGAACCCTGGCCGAGCAGTACTTC. This sequence encodes CASSTFSGRTLAEQYF.